This T cell receptor beta chain was profiled in a study of T-cell reconstitution after alpha-beta-depleted transplantation in children. Study-wide results and caveats: It was newly produced T cells that mostly accounted for T-cell counts and diversity one year after transplant. The study traced high day-60 TCRbeta diversity in some patients to surviving recipient T cells and thymic progenitors.

The V and J ends lost 4 bases and 1 base respectively, with 11 bases between them. Germline values: CDR1 SGHKS, CDR2 YYEKEE (reference sequence). This CDR3 spans 14 amino acids. This clonotype has ten or more counts. The antigen remains unidentified. The library targeted TCRbeta and was prepared with unique molecular identifiers. Each CDR3 protein is one row after TCRdb ran MiXCR on the PCR reads. The profile shows 400,000 to 450,000 distinct CDR3 sequences, around two fifths of them singletons. The receptor's source is a girl aged 2 to 10 with aplastic anemia, due to receive a stem cell transplant. This material consisted of PBMCs, taken before TCRalphabeta/CD19-depleted stem cell transplant. V gene TRBV5-5 combines with J gene TRBJ1-1, with unresolved D. The CDR3 loop is CASSRGPANTEAFF. The DNA for the CDR3 is TGTGCCAGCAGCAGAGGACCGGCGAACACTGAAGCTTTCTTT.